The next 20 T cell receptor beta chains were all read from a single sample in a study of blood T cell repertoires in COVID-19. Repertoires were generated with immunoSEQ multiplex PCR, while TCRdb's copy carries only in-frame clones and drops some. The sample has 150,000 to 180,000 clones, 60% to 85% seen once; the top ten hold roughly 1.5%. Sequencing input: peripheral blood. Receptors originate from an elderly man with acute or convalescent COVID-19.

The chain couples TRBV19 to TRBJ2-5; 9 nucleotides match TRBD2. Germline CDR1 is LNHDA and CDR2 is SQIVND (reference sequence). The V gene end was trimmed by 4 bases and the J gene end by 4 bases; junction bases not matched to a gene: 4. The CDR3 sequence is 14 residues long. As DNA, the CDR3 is TGTGCCAGTAGTAGCGGGGGGGCGGGAGAGACCCAGTACTTC. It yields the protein CASSSGGAGETQYF.

The CDR3 loop reads CASSLMDRGYGYTF. CDR3 nucleotides: TGTGCCAGCAGCTTGATGGACAGGGGATACGGCTACACCTTC. J is TRBJ1-2 and V is TRBV5-4; 9 positions match TRBD1. V trimming: 1 base; J trimming: 8 bases; junction bases outside the gene matches: 6. CDR3 size: 14 residues. Looked up from germline, CDR1 is SGHNT and CDR2 is YYREEE (reference sequence).

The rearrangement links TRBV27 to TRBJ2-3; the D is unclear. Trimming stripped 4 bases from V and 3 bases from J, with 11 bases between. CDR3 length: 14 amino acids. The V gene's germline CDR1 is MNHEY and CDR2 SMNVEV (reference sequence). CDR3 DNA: TGTGCCAGCAGTTCAGTTCTTGTAACAGATACGCAGTATTTT. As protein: CASSSVLVTDTQYF.

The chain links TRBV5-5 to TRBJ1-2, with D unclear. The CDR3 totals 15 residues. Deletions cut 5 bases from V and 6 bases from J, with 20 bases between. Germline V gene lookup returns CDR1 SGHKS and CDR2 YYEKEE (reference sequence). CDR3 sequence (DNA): TGTGCCAGCAGTTCCGGTTATAATACTTTCGATGGCTACACCTTC. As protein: CASSSGYNTFDGYTF.

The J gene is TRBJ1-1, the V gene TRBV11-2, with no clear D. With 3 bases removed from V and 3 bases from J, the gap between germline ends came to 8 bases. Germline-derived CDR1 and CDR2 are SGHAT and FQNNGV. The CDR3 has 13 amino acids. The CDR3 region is CASSFDSYTEAFF. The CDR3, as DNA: TGTGCCAGCAGCTTCGACTCTTACACTGAAGCTTTCTTT.

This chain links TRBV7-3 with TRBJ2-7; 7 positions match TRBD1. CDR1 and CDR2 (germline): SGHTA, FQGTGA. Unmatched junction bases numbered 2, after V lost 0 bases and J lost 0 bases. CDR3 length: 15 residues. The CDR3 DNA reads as TGTGCCAGCAGCTTAACGGCAGGGGGCTCCTACGAGCAGTACTTC. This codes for CASSLTAGGSYEQYF.

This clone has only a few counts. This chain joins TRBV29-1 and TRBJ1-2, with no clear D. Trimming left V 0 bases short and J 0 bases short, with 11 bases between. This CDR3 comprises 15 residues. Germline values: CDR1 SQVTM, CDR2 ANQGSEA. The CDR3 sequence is CSVEENSGANYGYTF. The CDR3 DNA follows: TGCAGCGTTGAAGAGAATTCGGGTGCTAACTATGGCTACACCTTC.

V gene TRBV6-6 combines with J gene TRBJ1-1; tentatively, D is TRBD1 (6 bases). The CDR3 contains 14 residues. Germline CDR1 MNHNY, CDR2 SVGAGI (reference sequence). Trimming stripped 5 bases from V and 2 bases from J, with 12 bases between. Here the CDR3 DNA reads TGTGCCAGCAGTGACAGGTCTTACAACACTGAAGCTTTCTTT. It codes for CASSDRSYNTEAFF.

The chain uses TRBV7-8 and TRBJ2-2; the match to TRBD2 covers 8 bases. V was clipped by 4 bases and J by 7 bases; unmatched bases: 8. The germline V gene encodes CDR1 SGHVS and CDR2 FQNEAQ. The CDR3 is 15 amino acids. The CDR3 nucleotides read TGTGCCAGCAGCTCAGGCGGGGGGTTCGGCGGGGAGCTGTTTTTT. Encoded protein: CASSSGGGFGGELFF.

CDR3 protein: CATSVGLMDRESYNEQFF. In DNA form, the CDR3 reads TGTGCCACCAGTGTGGGCCTAATGGACAGGGAGTCCTACAATGAGCAGTTCTTC. The J gene is TRBJ2-1, the V gene TRBV24-1; TRBD1 agrees at 8 bases. This CDR3 is built from 18 residues. Trimming cost V 5 bases and J 1 base; bases outside gene matches: 12. Germline CDR1 reads KGHDR; CDR2 reads SFDVKD.

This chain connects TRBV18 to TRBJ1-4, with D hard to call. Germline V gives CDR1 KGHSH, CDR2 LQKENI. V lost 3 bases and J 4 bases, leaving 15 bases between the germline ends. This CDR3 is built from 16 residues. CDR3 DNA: TGTGCCAGCTCACCTACGCGAGGGAGGTATAATGAAAAACTGTTTTTT. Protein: CASSPTRGRYNEKLFF.

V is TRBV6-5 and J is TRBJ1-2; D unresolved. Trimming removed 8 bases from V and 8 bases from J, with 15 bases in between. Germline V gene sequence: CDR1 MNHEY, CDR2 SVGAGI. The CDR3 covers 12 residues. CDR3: CASGEEAKGYTF. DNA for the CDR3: TGTGCCAGCGGGGAGGAGGCCAAAGGCTACACCTTC.

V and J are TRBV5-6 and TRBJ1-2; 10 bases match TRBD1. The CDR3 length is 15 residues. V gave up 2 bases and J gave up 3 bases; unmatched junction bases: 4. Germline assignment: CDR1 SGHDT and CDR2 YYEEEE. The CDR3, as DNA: TGTGCCAGCAGCTTCATGGGGACAGGGGACTATGGCTACACCTTC. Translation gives CASSFMGTGDYGYTF. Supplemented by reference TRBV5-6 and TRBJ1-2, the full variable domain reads DAGVTQSPTHLIKTRGQQVTLRCSPKSGHDTVSWYQQALGQGPQFIFQYYEEEERQRGNFPDRFSGHQFPNYSSELNVNALLLGDSALYLCASSFMGTGDYGYTFGSGTRLTVV.

In DNA form, the CDR3 reads TGTGCCAGCAGTTCCCAACAGGGCACTGGCTACACCTTC. The encoded protein is CASSSQQGTGYTF. The genes are TRBV28 and TRBJ1-2, with D possibly matching TRBD1 (6 bases). The CDR3 is 13 residues long. V was clipped by 4 bases and J by 7 bases, with 13 bases between them. Looked up from germline, CDR1 is MDHEN and CDR2 is SYDVKM.

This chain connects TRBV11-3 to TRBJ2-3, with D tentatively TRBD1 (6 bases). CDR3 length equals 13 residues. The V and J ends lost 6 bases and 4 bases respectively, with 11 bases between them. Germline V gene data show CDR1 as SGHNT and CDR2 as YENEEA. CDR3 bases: TGTGCCAGCAGGACCTCAGGGGCAGATACGCAGTATTTT. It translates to CASRTSGADTQYF. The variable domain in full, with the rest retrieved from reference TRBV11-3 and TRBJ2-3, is EAGVVQSPRYKIIEKKQPVAFWCNPISGHNTLYWYLQNLGQGPELLIRYENEEAVDDSQLPKDRFSAERLKGVDSTLKIQPAELGDSAVYLCASRTSGADTQYFGPGTRLTVL.

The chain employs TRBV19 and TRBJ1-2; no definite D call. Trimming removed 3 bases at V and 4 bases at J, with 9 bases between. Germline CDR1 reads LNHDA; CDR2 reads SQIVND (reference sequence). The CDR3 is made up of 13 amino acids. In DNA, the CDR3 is TGTGCCAGTAGTATCACTCTCCCCTATGGCTACACCTTC. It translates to CASSITLPYGYTF. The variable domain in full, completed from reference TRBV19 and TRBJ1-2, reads DGGITQSPKYLFRKEGQNVTLSCEQNLNHDAMYWYRQDPGQGLRLIYYSQIVNDFQKGDIAEGYSVSREKKESFPLTVTSAQKNPTAFYLCASSITLPYGYTFGSGTRLTVV.

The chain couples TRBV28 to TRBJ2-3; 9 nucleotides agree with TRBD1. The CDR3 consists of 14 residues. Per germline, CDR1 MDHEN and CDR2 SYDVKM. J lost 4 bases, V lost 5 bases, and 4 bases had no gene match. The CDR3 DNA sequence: TGTGCCAGCAGTCCGGGACAGGGCCCAGATACGCAGTATTTT. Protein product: CASSPGQGPDTQYF.

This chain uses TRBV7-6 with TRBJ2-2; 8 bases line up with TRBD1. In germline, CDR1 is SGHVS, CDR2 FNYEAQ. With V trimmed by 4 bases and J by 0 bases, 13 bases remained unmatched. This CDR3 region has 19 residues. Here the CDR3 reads CASSYPGQAVSANTGELFF. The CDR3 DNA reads TGTGCCAGCAGCTACCCGGGACAGGCCGTAAGCGCGAACACCGGGGAGCTGTTTTTT. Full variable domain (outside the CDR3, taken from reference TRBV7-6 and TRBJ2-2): GAGVSQSPRYKVTKRGQDVALRCDPISGHVSLYWYRQALGQGPEFLTYFNYEAQQDKSGLPNDRFSAERPEGSISTLTIQRTEQRDSAMYRCASSYPGQAVSANTGELFFGEGSRLTVL.

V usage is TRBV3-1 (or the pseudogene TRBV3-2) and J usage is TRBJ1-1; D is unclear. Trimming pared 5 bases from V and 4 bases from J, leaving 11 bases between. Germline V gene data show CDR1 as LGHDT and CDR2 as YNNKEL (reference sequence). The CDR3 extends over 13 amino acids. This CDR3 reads CASSFRRSTEAFF. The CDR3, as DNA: TGTGCCAGCAGCTTTCGAAGGAGCACTGAAGCTTTCTTT.

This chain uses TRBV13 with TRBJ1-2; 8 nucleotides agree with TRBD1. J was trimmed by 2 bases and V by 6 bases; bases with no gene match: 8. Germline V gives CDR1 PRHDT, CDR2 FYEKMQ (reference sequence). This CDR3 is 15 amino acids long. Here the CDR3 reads CASSWNRDRNYGYTF. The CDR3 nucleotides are TGTGCCAGCAGTTGGAACCGGGACAGGAACTATGGCTACACCTTC.